This TCR beta chain comes out of a study of control samples from healthy donors and cancer patients. V lost 5 bases, J lost 4 bases, and 11 bases lay in between. Germline V gives CDR1 LNHDA, CDR2 SQIVND (reference sequence). This CDR3 is 13 amino acids long. Profiled with immunoSEQ multiplex PCR; TCRdb holds only in-frame clones, not every one. Of some 130,000 clones listed, about 95% are singletons. The clonotype was recovered from a man younger than 40 in good health. What was sequenced was blood. The chain couples TRBV19 to TRBJ1-1; D possibly corresponds to TRBD1 (6 bases). The CDR3 region is CASSPGATTEAFF. Written as DNA, the CDR3 is TGTGCCAGTAGTCCGGGGGCGACCACTGAAGCTTTCTTT.